The source of this T cell receptor (beta chain) is a study of blood T cell repertoires in COVID-19. On the study more broadly: Acute and convalescent COVID-19 specimens originated in the United States, Italy and Spain. PBMCs, B-cell-depleted T cells, or T cells provided the cDNA or gDNA that made up the material.

CDR3 length: 12 residues. Germline values: CDR1 LGHDT, CDR2 YNNKEL (reference sequence). Trimming cost V 2 bases and J 7 bases, with 6 bases left between them. Original processing notes: From reference gene primer amplification, estimates of nucleated cell counts were derived. The protocol was immunoSEQ multiplex PCR, while the TCRdb copy is restricted to in-frame clones and leaves out a portion. That table gives V, J and clone size, and the DNA gave D and trimming. The repertoire has about 97,000 clones, over 75% of them found once; the top ten carry less than 2%. The sequenced sample was peripheral blood. The chain is built from TRBV3-1 (or the pseudogene TRBV3-2) and TRBJ1-5, with TRBD1 as a possible D gene (6 bases). The receptor was derived from a man aged 55 to 69 with acute or convalescent COVID-19. This CDR3 reads CASSQQGQPQHF. In nucleotides, the CDR3 is TGTGCCAGCAGCCAACAGGGGCAGCCCCAGCATTTT.